The sequence of this T cell receptor beta chain was determined in a study of T cell repertoires in cytomegalovirus infection. Study-wide context: The authors used CMV epitopes that were HLA-C-restricted (recently identified) and HLA-B-restricted (well studied). A matching HLA type, together with CMV infection, was signaled by public TCR beta signatures. Findings and caveats of the study: Frequencies of public TCR beta families were cumulated, and this identified carriers of CMV plus the relevant HLA. CMV-specific HLA-C-restricted TCR beta clonotypes dominated the ex vivo response.

In TCRdb, the reads were re-called with MiXCR into one record per CDR3 protein. The sample yields more than 35,000 distinct CDR3 sequences, 40% to 65% seen once. Germline V gene lookup returns CDR1 SGHAT and CDR2 FQNNGV. V lost 6 bases and J 4 bases, leaving 19 bases between the germline ends. The CDR3 is made up of 15 amino acids. This clonotype has at least ten counts. The antigen remains unidentified. This chain connects TRBV11-2 to TRBJ2-7; perhaps TRBD1 as D (5 bases). The source of this sequence is a human donor in good health (CMV status not recorded). Some clones in this sample may be carry-over from other donors' samples. The sample here was CD8+ T cells from cultured PBMCs, taken from culture after CMV antigen stimulation. The DNA of the CDR3 is TGTGCCAGCAGGGAAGGGGCTTCGCTCCAGTACGAGCAGTACTTC. This gives the protein CASREGASLQYEQYF.